The TCR beta chain under discussion was sequenced for a study of cytomegalovirus exposure and HLA in healthy donors. Findings and caveats of the study: Clusters of TCRs from the first cohort tended to co-occur in the roughly 120 validation repertoires (as a later analysis found). Reports showed the classifier diagnosing cytomegalovirus status with high specificity and sensitivity.

V shed 3 bases, J shed 3 bases, and the junction held 1 base outside the gene matches. The germline gives CDR1 LNHDA, CDR2 SQIVND (reference sequence). The CDR3 is 14 amino acids. As for this clone: Its antigen is not known.

Profiled with immunoSEQ multiplex PCR; TCRdb holds only in-frame clones, not every one. The top ten clones hold roughly 7.5% of a sample with 150,000 to 200,000 clones, around four fifths of them seen once. The donors were in the approximately 110-subject validation cohort; that cohort was separate from the roughly 700-subject first cohort. The genes are TRBV19 and TRBJ2-7; 11 bases are shared with TRBD2. The sequenced sample consisted of PBMCs. The TCR sequence derives from a man aged 18 to 30 in good health and CMV-seropositive. In DNA, the CDR3 is TGTGCCAGTAGTATCGGGACTAGCGGCTACGAGCAGTACTTC. This codes for CASSIGTSGYEQYF.